This T cell receptor (beta chain) was identified during a study of blood T cell repertoires in COVID-19. Looking at the study overall: Donors in the United States, Italy and Spain gave samples during acute or convalescent COVID-19. PBMCs, B-cell-depleted T cells, or T cells were the source of the cDNA or gDNA that made up the material.

V shed 5 bases, J shed 4 bases, and the junction held 7 bases outside the gene matches. Germline V CDR1 and CDR2: SEHNR, FQNEAQ (reference sequence). This CDR3 is built from 15 residues. The Seattle site enrolled patients during active infection and followed them longitudinally. Per the authors' pipeline: Amplification of reference gene primers was used by the study to estimate nucleated cell counts. Produced via immunoSEQ multiplex PCR; TCRdb's table is partial and in-frame only. For V, J and clone size, that table is used; D and trimming come from the DNA. The sample comprises about 410,000 clones, approximately 91% of which are singletons, and around 1.5% rests with the top ten.

The V gene is TRBV7-9, the J gene TRBJ1-2; TRBD1 matches 10 bases. The specimen sequenced was peripheral blood. The sequence was obtained from a woman in her thirties or forties with COVID-19, enrolled during active disease. CDR3 sequence: CASSPRTGGGYGYTF. The CDR3, as DNA: TGTGCCAGCAGCCCGCGGACAGGGGGGGGCTATGGCTACACCTTC.